Listed below are T cell receptor beta chains from one sample, sequenced in a study of beta chain features in type 1 diabetes. TCRdb's table, derived via immunoSEQ multiplex PCR, lists solely in-frame clones and lacks some. Among roughly 150,000 clones listed, around 8.5% were seen once. The material sequenced was central memory CD4+ T cells from blood. These TCRs come from a man aged 18 to 29 in good health. Both conserved end residues are part of each CDR3. The D gene is left open where the match is weak.

>12|TRBJ2-3|TRBV18|-
CASSRGSDTQYF
>13|TRBJ2-7|TRBV7-2|-
CASSPWQGGEQYF
>16|TRBJ2-2|TRBV5-1|TRBD1
CASSLTETGGTGELFF
>13|-|TRBV28|-
CASRPGGQETQYF
>17|TRBJ2-1|TRBV11-2|TRBD2
CASSARRGSGSYNEQFF
>14|TRBJ2-1|TRBV5-1|-
CASSQDSTYNEQFF
>15|TRBJ1-5|TRBV6-5|-
CASMPGLYSNQPQHF
>10|TRBJ1-1|TRBV30|-
CALRQGEAFF
>15|TRBJ2-1|TRBV6-1|-
CASSEAFAGADEQFF
>14|TRBJ1-1|TRBV29-1|-
CSVEDPGGWTEAFF
>16|TRBJ1-2|TRBV4-2|TRBD1
CASSQGGQDANYGYTF
>16|TRBJ2-2|TRBV18|TRBD1
CASSRSQGANTGELFF
>13|TRBJ1-2|TRBV6-1|-
CASRAPVIYGYTF
>13|TRBJ2-7|TRBV30|-
CAWRVLARREQYF
>13|TRBJ1-3|TRBV9|-
CASNPGGGNTIYF
>15|TRBJ1-6|TRBV30|TRBD1
CAWSSRGLGNSPLHF
>18|TRBJ2-1|TRBV9|-
CASSGLSGGQSSYNEQFF
>14|TRBJ2-5|TRBV19|-
CASSRDGARETQYF
>16|TRBJ1-4|TRBV5-1|TRBD1
CASSIGSGTGGEKLFF
>15|TRBJ2-1|TRBV7-8|TRBD2
CASTTSGRTYNEQFF
>15|TRBJ2-6|TRBV5-4|TRBD1
CASSRQGVGANVLTF
>11|TRBJ1-2|TRBV2|-
CASSGSGGYTF
>12|TRBJ2-3|TRBV18|-
CASSPFSDTQYF
>16|TRBJ2-5|TRBV10-2|TRBD2
CASKPGGLAGQETQYF
>15|TRBJ1-2|TRBV4-2|-
CASSQRSGEAYGYTF
>13|TRBJ2-3|TRBV7-2|TRBD2
CASSFAGADTQYF
>15|TRBJ2-7|TRBV5-4|TRBD1
CASSPGGGHTYEQYF
>18|TRBJ1-5|TRBV5-8|TRBD1
CASSQMGQTLYSNQPQHF
>14|TRBJ2-6|TRBV15|-
CATSKGGEDPVLTF
>15|TRBJ2-1|TRBV4-2|-
CASSLVSVYDNEQFF
>14|TRBJ1-2|TRBV7-2|-
CASSPRTDLYGYTF
>13|TRBJ1-5|TRBV30|TRBD1
CAWGTGSNQPQHF
>13|TRBJ2-5|TRBV7-9|-
CASSPEFRETQYF
>15|TRBJ2-7|TRBV28|-
CASSEVTRSSYEQYF
>13|TRBJ2-3|TRBV6-6|-
CASKGTAGDTQYF
>13|TRBJ2-5|TRBV30|TRBD1
CAWSVQGSGTQYF
>13|TRBJ1-1|TRBV2|-
CASTSTGNTEAFF
>14|TRBJ1-5|TRBV6-1|-
CASSAQGSNQPQHF
>15|TRBJ1-2|TRBV7-2|-
CASSLALGTSGGYTF
>16|TRBJ2-1|TRBV15|TRBD2
CATSRDLTSGTNEQFF
>14|TRBJ2-2|TRBV5-1|TRBD1
CASSAGTGTGELFF
>13|TRBJ2-5|TRBV7-9|-
CASSLVGRETQYF
>16|TRBJ2-7|TRBV30|-
CAWSPGWGTSTGEQYF
>13|TRBJ2-1|TRBV19|TRBD1
CASSPGQNNEQFF
>16|TRBJ2-3|TRBV19|TRBD2
CASSLGTSGNTDTQYF
>16|TRBJ2-3|TRBV7-2|TRBD2
CASSSGAGAVTDTQYF
>15|TRBJ2-3|TRBV6-4|-
CASSRAPEGTDTQYF
>15|TRBJ1-5|TRBV6-5|TRBD1
CASSYAQGLNQPQHF
>14|TRBJ1-1|TRBV30|TRBD1
CAWRRRDRNTEAFF
>16|TRBJ2-2|TRBV30|TRBD2
CAWSGGLAGVTGELFF
>11|TRBJ2-3|TRBV19|-
CASSIMDTQYF